This passage covers 10 T cell receptor beta chains from one sample sequenced in a study of blood T cell repertoires in COVID-19. The assay was immunoSEQ multiplex PCR, and TCRdb's table has in-frame clones only and misses some. The table includes 120,000 or so clones, 80% to 90% detected once. Sequences were obtained from peripheral blood. The receptors were gathered from a man at least 80 years old with active or convalescent COVID-19.

The chain combines TRBV5-1 with TRBJ1-3, with TRBD1 matching over 9 bases. CDR1 is SGHRS and CDR2 is YFSETQ in the germline V gene. The trim removed 4 bases at V and 7 bases at J, leaving 9 bases unmatched. The CDR3 sequence is 15 residues long. The CDR3 DNA sequence: TGCGCCAGCAGCCTGGACAGGGGAGTAGGGAACACCATATATTTT. This sequence encodes CASSLDRGVGNTIYF.

The chain recombines TRBV3-1 (or the pseudogene TRBV3-2) with TRBJ2-5; D perhaps matches TRBD1 (6 bases). This CDR3 contains 15 residues. Per germline, CDR1 LGHDT and CDR2 YNNKEL (reference sequence). Trimming left V 1 base short and J 5 bases short, with 14 bases between. The CDR3 protein is CASSQGRGSGETQYF. For the CDR3, the DNA is TGTGCCAGCAGCCAAGGAAGGGGGAGTGGGGAGACCCAGTACTTC.

The CDR3 bases are TGTGCCAGCAGTCAAATTCAGGGAAATCAGCCCCAGCATTTT. Protein sequence: CASSQIQGNQPQHF. The rearrangement joins TRBV6-5 to TRBJ1-5; possible D gene TRBD1, 5 bases. Trimming cost V 5 bases and J 4 bases, with 12 bases left between them. Per the germline V gene, CDR1 is MNHEY and CDR2 is SVGAGI. The CDR3 has 14 amino acids.

The chain couples TRBV9 to TRBJ1-2; 7 bases fit TRBD1. CDR3 length: 16 residues. The germline V gene has CDR1 SGDLS and CDR2 YYNGEE. The junction had 10 bases not matched to a gene; V was cut back by 1 base and J by 4 bases. The CDR3 protein is CASSVPKSGGRYGYTF. Written as DNA, the CDR3 is TGTGCCAGCAGCGTACCTAAGTCAGGGGGACGCTATGGCTACACCTTC.

V gene TRBV5-1 combines with J gene TRBJ2-1, with 14 bases that match TRBD2. V lost 0 bases, J lost 9 bases, and 8 bases stayed unmatched. The CDR3 totals 17 residues. Germline CDR1 is SGHRS and CDR2 is YFSETQ. The CDR3 DNA is TGCGCCAGCAGCTTGGGCCCGACTAGCGGGGGGGCGGCTGAGCAGTTCTTC. Translation: CASSLGPTSGGAAEQFF.

This CDR3 reads CASSLVVSGGRKTQYF. CDR3 DNA: TGTGCCAGCAGCTTAGTCGTTAGCGGGGGTAGAAAGACCCAGTACTTC. The rearrangement links TRBV7-2 to TRBJ2-5, with TRBD2 matching over 9 bases. CDR3 length: 16 residues. The ends lost 1 base at V and 6 bases at J; junction bases unmatched: 9. Per the germline V gene, CDR1 is SGHTA and CDR2 is FQGNSA.

The V and J genes are TRBV6-2 or TRBV6-3 and TRBJ1-5; 9 positions agree with TRBD1. This CDR3 has 18 residues. The ends lost 2 bases at V and 1 base at J; junction bases unmatched: 9. Germline V gene lookup returns CDR1 MNHEY and CDR2 SVGEGT. In nucleotides, the CDR3 is TGTGCCAGCAGTTACACCGGGACAGGGATCCTAAGCAATCAGCCCCAGCATTTT. This encodes CASSYTGTGILSNQPQHF.

The CDR3: CASSSGDTQYF. The DNA for the CDR3 is TGTGCCAGCAGTTCCGGGGATACGCAGTATTTT. The chain links TRBV6-2 or TRBV6-3 to TRBJ2-3, with unresolved D. Germline CDR1 is MNHEY and CDR2 is SVGEGT. Deletions cut 4 bases from V and 6 bases from J, with 5 bases between. This CDR3 is built from 11 residues.

The gene calls are TRBV2 and TRBJ2-1; tentative D call: TRBD2 (6 bases). This CDR3 contains 14 residues. CDR1 is SNHLY, CDR2 FYNNEI, per germline. V was cut by 3 bases and J by 6 bases, with 12 bases left in between. CDR3 sequence: CASSDPAGSNEQFF. For the CDR3, the DNA is TGTGCCAGCAGTGATCCGGCCGGGAGCAATGAGCAGTTCTTC.

The rearrangement joins TRBV14 to TRBJ1-2; possible D gene TRBD1, 5 bases. The CDR3 extends over 18 amino acids. Trimming cost V 4 bases and J 3 bases, with 24 bases left between them. Per the germline V gene, CDR1 is SGHDN and CDR2 is FVKESK. CDR3 region: CASSLTSVSSVGDYGYTF. For the CDR3, the DNA is TGTGCCAGCAGCCTAACCTCGGTCTCGTCCGTAGGGGACTATGGCTACACCTTC.